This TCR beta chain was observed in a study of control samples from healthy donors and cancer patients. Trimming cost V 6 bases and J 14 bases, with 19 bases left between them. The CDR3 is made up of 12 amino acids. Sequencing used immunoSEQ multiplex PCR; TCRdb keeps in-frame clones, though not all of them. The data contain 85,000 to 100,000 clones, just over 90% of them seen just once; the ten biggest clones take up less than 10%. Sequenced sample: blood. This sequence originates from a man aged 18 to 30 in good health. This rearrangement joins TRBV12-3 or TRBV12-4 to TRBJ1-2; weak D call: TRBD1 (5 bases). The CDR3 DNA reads TGTGCCAGCAGCCTCAGTGGGGCCCGTGGGACCTTC. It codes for CASSLSGARGTF.